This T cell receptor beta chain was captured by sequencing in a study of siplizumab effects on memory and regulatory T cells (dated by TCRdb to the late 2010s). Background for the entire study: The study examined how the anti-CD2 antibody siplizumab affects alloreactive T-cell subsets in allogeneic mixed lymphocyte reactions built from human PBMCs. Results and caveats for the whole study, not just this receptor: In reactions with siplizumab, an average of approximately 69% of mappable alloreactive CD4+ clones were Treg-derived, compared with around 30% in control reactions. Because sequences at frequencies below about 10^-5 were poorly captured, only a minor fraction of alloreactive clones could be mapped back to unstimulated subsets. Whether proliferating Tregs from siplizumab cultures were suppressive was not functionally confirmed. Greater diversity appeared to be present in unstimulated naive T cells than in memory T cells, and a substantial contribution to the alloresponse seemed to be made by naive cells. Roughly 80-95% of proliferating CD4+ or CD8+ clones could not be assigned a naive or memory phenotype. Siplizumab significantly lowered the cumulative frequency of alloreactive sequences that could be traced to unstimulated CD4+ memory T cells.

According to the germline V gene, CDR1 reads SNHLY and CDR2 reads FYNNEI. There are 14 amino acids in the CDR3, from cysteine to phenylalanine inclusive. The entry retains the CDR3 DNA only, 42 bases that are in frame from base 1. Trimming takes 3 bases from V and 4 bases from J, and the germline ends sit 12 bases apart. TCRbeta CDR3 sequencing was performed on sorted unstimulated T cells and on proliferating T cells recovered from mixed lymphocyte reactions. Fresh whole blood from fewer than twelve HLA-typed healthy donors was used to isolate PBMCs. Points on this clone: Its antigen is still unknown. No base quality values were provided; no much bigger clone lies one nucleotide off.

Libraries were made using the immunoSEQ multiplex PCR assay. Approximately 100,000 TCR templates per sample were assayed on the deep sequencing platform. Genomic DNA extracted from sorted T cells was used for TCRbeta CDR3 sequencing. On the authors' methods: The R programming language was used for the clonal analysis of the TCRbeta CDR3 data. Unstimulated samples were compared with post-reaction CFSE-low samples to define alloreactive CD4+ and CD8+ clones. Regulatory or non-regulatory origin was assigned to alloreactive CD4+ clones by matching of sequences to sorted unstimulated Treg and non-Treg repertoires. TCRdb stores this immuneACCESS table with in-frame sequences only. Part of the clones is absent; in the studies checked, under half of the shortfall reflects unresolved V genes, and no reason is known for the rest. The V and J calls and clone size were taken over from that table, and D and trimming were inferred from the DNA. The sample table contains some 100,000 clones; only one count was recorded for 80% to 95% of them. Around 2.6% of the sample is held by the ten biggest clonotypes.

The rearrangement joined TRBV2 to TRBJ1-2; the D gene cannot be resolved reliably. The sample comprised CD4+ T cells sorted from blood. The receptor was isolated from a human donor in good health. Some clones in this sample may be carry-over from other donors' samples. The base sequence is TGTGCCAGCAGTGATAGTGACGGACTCTATGGCTACACCTTC. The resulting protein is CASSDSDGLYGYTF.